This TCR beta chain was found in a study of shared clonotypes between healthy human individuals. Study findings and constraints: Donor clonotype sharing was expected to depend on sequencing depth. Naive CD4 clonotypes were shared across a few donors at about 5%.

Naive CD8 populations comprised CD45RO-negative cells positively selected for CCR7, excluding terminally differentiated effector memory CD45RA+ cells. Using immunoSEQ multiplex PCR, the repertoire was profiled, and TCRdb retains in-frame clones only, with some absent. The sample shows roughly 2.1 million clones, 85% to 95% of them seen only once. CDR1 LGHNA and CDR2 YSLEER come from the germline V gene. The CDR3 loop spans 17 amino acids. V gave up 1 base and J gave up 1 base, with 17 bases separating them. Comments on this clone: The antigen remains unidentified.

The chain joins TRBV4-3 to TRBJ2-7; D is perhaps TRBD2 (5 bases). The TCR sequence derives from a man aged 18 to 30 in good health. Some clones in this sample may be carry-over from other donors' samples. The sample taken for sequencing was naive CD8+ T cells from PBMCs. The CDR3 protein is CASSQVASLRSSYEQYF. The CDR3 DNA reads TGCGCCAGCAGCCAAGTTGCTAGCCTACGGTCGTCCTACGAGCAGTACTTC.